A single sample is the source of the 18 T cell receptor beta chains below, sequenced in a study of blood T cell repertoires in COVID-19. Clones were sequenced by immunoSEQ multiplex PCR, and TCRdb holds only the in-frame ones, with some missing. The sample records approximately 350,000 clones, around four fifths being singletons. Sequencing input: peripheral blood. These receptors all stem from a man between 25 and 39 years old with active or convalescent COVID-19.

The chain employs TRBV19 and TRBJ2-3; 7 bases are a match to TRBD1. The germline V gene has CDR1 LNHDA and CDR2 SQIVND (reference sequence). The CDR3 consists of 13 residues. V lost 5 bases and J lost 3; bases outside the gene matches: 2. CDR3 protein: CASSGQVTDTQYF. In DNA, the CDR3 is TGTGCCAGTAGTGGACAGGTAACAGATACGCAGTATTTT.

The chain uses TRBV5-4 and TRBJ1-3; 9 bases are shared with TRBD1. The V gene end was trimmed by 4 bases and the J gene end by 1 base; junction bases not matched to a gene: 9. In germline, CDR1 is SGHNT, CDR2 YYREEE (reference sequence). The CDR3 has 17 amino acids. The CDR3 sequence: CASSPPPGQGSGNTIYF. The CDR3 DNA is TGTGCCAGCAGCCCGCCCCCGGGACAGGGATCTGGAAACACCATATATTTT.

The chain uses TRBV28 and TRBJ2-3, with D perhaps matching TRBD2 (5 bases). The germline CDR1 and CDR2 sequences are MDHEN and SYDVKM. The ends were cut back, 6 bases at V and 1 base at J, with 11 bases in the middle. The CDR3 length is 14 residues. CDR3 region: CASRRESGTDTQYF. For the CDR3, the DNA is TGTGCCAGCAGAAGGGAGTCGGGCACAGATACGCAGTATTTT.

On this clone: A junction end diverges from the germline sequence, so it may reflect a read error. The chain combines TRBV13 with TRBJ1-1, with 7 positions matching TRBD1. The CDR3 is 12 residues long. CDR1 and CDR2 from the germline V gene are PRHDT and FYEKMQ (reference sequence). CDR3 loop: CASSFLLTGKRF. Written as DNA, the CDR3 is TGTGCCAGCAGCTTCCTTTTGACAGGGAAGCGATTT.

J is TRBJ1-5 and V is TRBV5-6, with D unresolved. Per germline, CDR1 SGHDT and CDR2 YYEEEE. V was pared by 0 bases and J by 9 bases, with 13 bases between. The CDR3 runs to 14 residues. The CDR3 region has the DNA TGTGCCAGCAGCTTGGCGGGAACCGGGGTGCCCCAGCATTTT. Its protein product is CASSLAGTGVPQHF.

V gene TRBV4-1 combines with J gene TRBJ2-4; 9 bases match TRBD1. With 4 bases clipped from V and 7 bases from J, the junction kept 17 bases outside the gene matches. This CDR3 comprises 18 residues. Germline loops: CDR1 MGHRA, CDR2 YSYEKL. The CDR3 DNA reads TGCGCCAGCAGCCGGGGACGGGACAGGGTCCTAATGGGGAACATTCAGTACTTC. Residues: CASSRGRDRVLMGNIQYF.

V is TRBV4-3 and J is TRBJ1-4, with 9 bases aligning to TRBD1. CDR3 length: 15 amino acids. V was pared by 6 bases and J by 8 bases, with 10 bases of the junction left unmatched. In germline, CDR1 is LGHNA, CDR2 YSLEER. CDR3 DNA: TGCGCCAGCAGTGTTAACAGGGGGCAAGGGGAAAAACTGTTTTTT. Its protein is CASSVNRGQGEKLFF.

This clone occurred a few times. The gene calls are TRBV21-1 and TRBJ2-7; the table's D call, TRBD2, has no DNA check behind it. TRBV21-1 is listed as a pseudogene. CDR3 length: 13 amino acids. The CDR3 DNA is TGTGCCAGCAGCTCGGGGTTGGGCCACGAGCAGTACTTC. As protein: CASSSGLGHEQYF.

This chain joins TRBV7-2 and TRBJ1-1; 7 bases agree with TRBD1. The V gene end was trimmed by 2 bases and the J gene end by 2 bases; junction bases not matched to a gene: 5. The CDR3 covers 15 residues. CDR1 and CDR2 (germline): SGHTA, FQGNSA. CDR3: CASSLTRDSNTEAFF. CDR3 bases: TGTGCCAGCAGCTTAACTCGGGACAGCAACACTGAAGCTTTCTTT.

The rearrangement uses TRBV19 and TRBJ2-7, with a tentative D call TRBD2 (5 bases). This CDR3 spans 14 amino acids. Germline CDR1 LNHDA, CDR2 SQIVND (reference sequence). Trimming took 2 bases from V and 2 from J, leaving 10 bases between them. In DNA, the CDR3 is TGTGCCAGTAGTATACAGGACTCCGCCTACGAGCAGTACTTC. This gives the protein CASSIQDSAYEQYF.

There are many counts of this clone. The rearrangement uses TRBV9 and TRBJ1-1, with 7 bases aligning to TRBD1. The J segment lost 7 bases and the V segment lost 2 bases, leaving 11 bases of the junction unmatched. Germline values: CDR1 SGDLS, CDR2 YYNGEE. This CDR3 region has 15 residues. The CDR3 protein is CASSVSGGREGEAFF. CDR3 nucleotide sequence: TGTGCCAGCAGCGTCTCAGGGGGAAGAGAGGGTGAAGCTTTCTTT. The full variable domain, rest sourced from reference TRBV9 and TRBJ1-1, is DSGVTQTPKHLITATGQRVTLRCSPRSGDLSVYWYQQSLDQGLQFLIQYYNGEERAKGNILERFSAQQFPDLHSELNLSSLELGDSALYFCASSVSGGREGEAFFGQGTRLTVV.

The chain recombines TRBV4-3 with TRBJ2-3; the D is unclear. The CDR3 is made up of 14 amino acids. Germline CDR1 and CDR2: LGHNA and YSLEER. V was shortened by 0 bases and J by 4 bases, with 8 bases between the two germline ends. DNA of the CDR3: TGCGCCAGCAGCCAAGACTCCCTAGCAGATACGCAGTATTTT. It specifies CASSQDSLADTQYF.

Written as DNA, the CDR3 is TGTGCCAGCAGTGATCCCGCAGGGATGGGGTCCTACGAGCAGTACTTC. It yields the protein CASSDPAGMGSYEQYF. This chain links TRBV6-1 with TRBJ2-7; D may be TRBD1 (5 bases). The ends were cut back, 3 bases at V and 1 base at J, with 16 bases in the middle. This CDR3 spans 16 amino acids. CDR1 and CDR2 from the germline V gene are MNHNS and SASEGT.

This chain uses TRBV9 with TRBJ1-4; D unclear. The CDR3 is 13 amino acids. Looked up from germline, CDR1 is SGDLS and CDR2 is YYNGEE. Trimming left V 4 bases short and J 5 bases short, with 9 bases between. The CDR3 sequence is CASSSGQNEKLFF. Written as DNA, the CDR3 is TGTGCCAGCAGCAGCGGGCAGAATGAAAAACTGTTTTTT.

The chain joins TRBV6-2 or TRBV6-3 to TRBJ2-2; no reliable D call. The CDR3 is made up of 16 amino acids. Trimming took off 0 bases at V and 0 bases at J, with 8 bases between the two ends. Germline V lookup: CDR1 MNHEY, CDR2 SVGEGT. The DNA for the CDR3 is TGTGCCAGCAGTTACTCGACACCTGCGAACACCGGGGAGCTGTTTTTT. This codes for CASSYSTPANTGELFF.

The V and J genes are TRBV30 and TRBJ1-5, with a tentative D call TRBD1 (6 bases). V lost 5 bases to trimming and J lost 2 bases, with 16 bases between them. This CDR3 has 15 residues. CDR1 and CDR2 (germline): GTSNPN, SVGIG (reference sequence). In nucleotides, the CDR3 is TGTGCCTGGGGGAGGGGGAATTTAGGCAATCAGCCCCAGCATTTT. Its translation is CAWGRGNLGNQPQHF.

V usage is TRBV11-3 and J usage is TRBJ1-2; D is uncertain. The germline gives CDR1 SGHNT, CDR2 YENEEA. V lost 1 base, J lost 5 bases, and 8 bases lay in between. There are 13 residues in the CDR3. CDR3 loop: CASSLALGYGYTF. In nucleotides, the CDR3 is TGTGCCAGCAGCTTAGCCCTCGGTTATGGCTACACCTTC.

V and J are TRBV15 and TRBJ2-3, with D possibly being TRBD1 (6 bases). From germline, CDR1 is LNHNV and CDR2 YYDKDF (reference sequence). The CDR3 is 14 amino acids. V lost 1 base to trimming and J lost 6 bases, with 11 bases between them. The CDR3 loop reads CATSRGSDRDTQYF. In nucleotides, the CDR3 is TGTGCCACCAGCAGAGGAAGCGACAGGGATACGCAGTATTTT.